These T cell receptor beta chains were read from a single sample in a study of blood T cell repertoires in COVID-19. The table came from immunoSEQ multiplex PCR; TCRdb's copy has only in-frame clones and leaves some out. The sample contains around 250,000 clones, around 84% of which appear only once. The sequenced sample was PBMCs or T cells enriched from blood (not recorded which). The source of these receptors is a woman between 50 and 59 years old who had recovered from COVID-19. The CDR3 runs from the conserved cysteine through the conserved F or W. Each record gives: D gene, V gene, clone size, J gene, CDR3 DNA, CDR3 protein. The D gene is left open where the match is weak. Clone size appears in some rows only: once, few, many, or a class for an expanded clone.

>TRBD1|TRBV7-3|.|TRBJ1-2
TGTGCCAGCAGCTTAAGCCCCGGGACAGCCGATGGCTACACCTTC
CASSLSPGTADGYTF
>TRBD2|TRBV7-2|.|TRBJ2-1
TGTGCCAGCAGCGATAGCGGGAGTTACTACAATGAGCAGTTCTTC
CASSDSGSYYNEQFF
>.|TRBV11-2|.|TRBJ2-5
TGTGCCAGCAGCCCCTTAGGAGGGGAGACCCAGTACTTC
CASSPLGGETQYF
>TRBD2|TRBV14|.|TRBJ2-1
TGTGCCAGCAGCCAAGAATGGGGGCTAGCGGGAGTGAATGAGCAGTTCTTC
CASSQEWGLAGVNEQFF
>TRBD1|TRBV5-1|.|TRBJ2-3
TGCGCCAGCAGCTTGGTGGACAGGGCCACAGATACGCAGTATTTT
CASSLVDRATDTQYF
>TRBD2|TRBV10-3|.|TRBJ2-1
TGTGCCATCAGTGTGTCTAGCGGCTCCTACAATGAGCAGTTCTTC
CAISVSSGSYNEQFF
>.|TRBV27|.|TRBJ1-6
TGTGCCAGCAGTCCTCAGAGGACAGTGAAACTACCCCTCCACTTT
CASSPQRTVKLPLHF
>.|TRBV28|.|TRBJ2-3
TGTGCCAGCAGTTTAGTATCCCTAGGTCCCAATTCAGATACGCAGTATTTT
CASSLVSLGPNSDTQYF
>.|TRBV28|.|TRBJ1-1
TGTGCCAGCAGTTTCCACCCCCCCGGGCCCGAGGGCGCTGAAGCTTTCTTT
CASSFHPPGPEGAEAFF
>.|TRBV18|.|TRBJ2-3
TGTGCCAGCTCACCTTTTGAAACAGGGCACACAGATACGCAGTATTTT
CASSPFETGHTDTQYF
>.|TRBV27|.|TRBJ2-5
TGTGCCAGCAGATCTTGGACCCGAGAGGGGGTTTCCCAAGAGACCCAGTACTTC
CASRSWTREGVSQETQYF
>TRBD2|TRBV12-5|.|TRBJ2-5
TGTGCTAGTGGTTGGGGAGGGAGCGGGGAGACCCAGTACTTC
CASGWGGSGETQYF
>.|TRBV7-9|.|TRBJ2-1
TGTGCCAGCAGCTCCTACAGGGCCAGCTCCTACAATGAGCAGTTCTTC
CASSSYRASSYNEQFF
>TRBD1|TRBV5-1|once|TRBJ1-1
TGCGCCAGCAGCGGGGGGACAGGGCAGGGGACTGAAGCTTTCTTT
CASSGGTGQGTEAFF
>.|TRBV6-5|.|TRBJ2-7
TGTGCCACCGCCCAGCTAGTCACCCACGAGCAGTACTTC
CATAQLVTHEQYF
>TRBD1|TRBV18|few|TRBJ2-7
TGTGCCAGCTCACCCGGGACAGGGGGCATCTACGAGCAGTACTTC
CASSPGTGGIYEQYF
>.|TRBV21-1|.|TRBJ1-1
TGTGCCAGCAGCGAGACACAGGGTCCAGCTTTCTTT
CASSETQGPAFF
>.|TRBV19|.|TRBJ2-1
TGTGCCAGCGCACTAGGCAACACCTACAATGAGCAGTTCTTC
CASALGNTYNEQFF
>TRBD2|TRBV3-1/TRBV3-2|.|TRBJ2-5
TGTGCCAGCAGCCGAGAGGTGGCTAGCGGGAAGTACCAAGAGACCCAGTACTTC
CASSREVASGKYQETQYF
>.|TRBV5-5|few|TRBJ1-6
TGTGCCAGCAGCTTCCCCGGGACAAAGTATAATTCACCCCTCCACTTT
CASSFPGTKYNSPLHF
>.|TRBV14|.|TRBJ2-1
TGTGCCAGCAGCCAAAGGATTAGCCGCTACAATGAGCAGTTCTTC
CASSQRISRYNEQFF
>.|TRBV7-9|.|TRBJ1-1
TGTGCCAGCAGCTTCCCTTGGCCTGGCACTGAAGCTTTCTTT
CASSFPWPGTEAFF
>.|TRBV28|.|TRBJ1-1
TGTGCCAGCACCACCCCCCTACCTACTGAAGCTTTCTTT
CASTTPLPTEAFF
>TRBD2|TRBV5-1|.|TRBJ2-1
TGCGCCAGCAGCAAACTAGCGGGAGCTCCCAATGAGCAGTTCTTC
CASSKLAGAPNEQFF
>.|TRBV5-1|.|TRBJ2-1
TGCGCCAGCAGCTTGGCCCAGGGTGGCAATGAGCAGTTCTTC
CASSLAQGGNEQFF
>.|TRBV5-6|.|TRBJ1-5
TGTGCCAGCAGCTTGGGATCTTACAGGGGCAATCAGCCCCAGCATTTT
CASSLGSYRGNQPQHF
>.|TRBV24-1|.|TRBJ1-1
TGTGCCACCAGTCTTACCAGGGGACGTCAGAGAAAAGCTTTCTTT
CATSLTRGRQRKAFF
>TRBD2|TRBV3-1/TRBV3-2|.|TRBJ2-5
TGTGCCAGCAGCCTCCGGCGCGGGAGGGCCCACGAGACCCAGTACTTC
CASSLRRGRAHETQYF
>.|TRBV19|once|TRBJ2-2
TGTGCCAGTAGCGCTGTCAGGAACACCGGGGAGCTGTTTTTT
CASSAVRNTGELFF
>.|TRBV5-1|.|TRBJ2-7
TGCGCCAGCAGCTTGGTACAGTCGCCAGGGGAGGGCGAGCAGTACTTC
CASSLVQSPGEGEQYF
>.|TRBV29-1|.|TRBJ1-5
TGCAGCGTTGGCGCGGAGAATCAGCCCCAGCATTTT
CSVGAENQPQHF
>.|TRBV14|.|TRBJ2-1
TGTGCCAGCAGCCAAGATCTCCCCCGGGGGTGGCTTGATGAGCAGTTCTTC
CASSQDLPRGWLDEQFF
>TRBD1|TRBV19|.|TRBJ2-7
TGTGCCAGTAGTATAGAAGGTGACAGGGGTCCGTACGAGCAGTACTTC
CASSIEGDRGPYEQYF
>.|TRBV27|.|TRBJ2-3
TGTGCCAGCAGCTCCCTCGCAGATACGCAGTATTTT
CASSSLADTQYF
>.|TRBV3-1/TRBV3-2|once|TRBJ2-3
TGTGCCAGCAGCCAAGGGCCACCTAGCACAGATACGCAGTATTTT
CASSQGPPSTDTQYF
>.|TRBV5-5|.|TRBJ2-1
TGTGCCAGCAGTCCATCCCCCACTCCTCAACTCAATGAGCAGTTCTTC
CASSPSPTPQLNEQFF
>TRBD1|TRBV18|.|TRBJ1-1
TGTGCCAGCTCAAAGGACAGGGCGGGCACTGAAGCTTTCTTT
CASSKDRAGTEAFF
>TRBD1|TRBV28|.|TRBJ1-5
TGTGCCAGCAGAGGACAGGGGAGTCAGCCCCAGCATTTT
CASRGQGSQPQHF
>TRBD1|TRBV18|.|TRBJ2-2
TGTGCCACGCAGACAGGGCAATTTTCCGCCGGGGAGCTGTTTTTT
CATQTGQFSAGELFF
>TRBD2|TRBV10-3|.|TRBJ2-3
TGTGCCACCCTGGACCTAACCGGGACTAGCGGGATGGATACGCAGTATTTT
CATLDLTGTSGMDTQYF
>TRBD2|TRBV5-8|.|TRBJ2-1
TGTGCCAGCAGCGTTAGGACTAGCGGGAGCTCCAATGAGCAGTTCTTC
CASSVRTSGSSNEQFF
>TRBD2|TRBV6-5|.|TRBJ2-7
TGTGCCAGCAGCCGGACTAGCGGGACCTACGAGCAGTACTTC
CASSRTSGTYEQYF
>.|TRBV2|.|TRBJ1-2
TGTGCCAGCAGGGCCGCAGGGGAAGGCTACACCTTC
CASRAAGEGYTF
>.|TRBV27|once|TRBJ1-6
TGTGCCAGCAGTAGCGATCCCCTCTCACCCCTCCACTTT
CASSSDPLSPLHF
>TRBD1|TRBV12-5|.|TRBJ1-3
TGTGCTAGTGGTTTGGTACAGGGGGCCGCCTCTGGAAACACCATATATTTT
CASGLVQGAASGNTIYF
>.|TRBV28|few|TRBJ1-6
TGTGCCAGCACCGAGGCAGGGGAGCGGAATTCACCCCTCCACTTT
CASTEAGERNSPLHF
>.|TRBV18|once|TRBJ2-5
TGTGCCAGCTCACCCGGAGGACAGATGAAAGAGACCCAGTACTTC
CASSPGGQMKETQYF
>.|TRBV27|.|TRBJ2-2
TGTGCCAGCAGTTTATCTAGCGGGGAGCTGTTTTTT
CASSLSSGELFF
>TRBD1|TRBV24-1|.|TRBJ2-2
TGTGCCACCAGTGATTCGGGACAGGGGGTCACCGGGGAGCTGTTTTTT
CATSDSGQGVTGELFF
>.|TRBV5-4|.|TRBJ2-3
TGTGCCAGCAGCTCGGAGGGATCCACAGATACGCAGTATTTT
CASSSEGSTDTQYF
>TRBD1|TRBV28|few|TRBJ1-1
TGTGCCAGCATCACCGGGACAGGGAGGGTCACTGAAGCTTTCTTT
CASITGTGRVTEAFF
>.|TRBV7-2|.|TRBJ1-5
TGTGCCAGCAGCCTAACAACAGATCAGCCCCAGCATTTT
CASSLTTDQPQHF
>TRBD2|TRBV5-4|.|TRBJ2-3
TGTGCCAGCAGCGGATTGGGTGTGGGACTAGCGGGAGGCACAGATACGCAGTATTTT
CASSGLGVGLAGGTDTQYF
>.|TRBV27|.|TRBJ2-1
TGTGCCAGCAAACAGGCCCCCCCGGTGGGTAATGAGCAGTTCTTC
CASKQAPPVGNEQFF
>TRBD1|TRBV5-4|.|TRBJ2-1
TGTGCCAGCAGCTTGGAGCAGGGGGCGGACAATGAGCAGTTCTTC
CASSLEQGADNEQFF